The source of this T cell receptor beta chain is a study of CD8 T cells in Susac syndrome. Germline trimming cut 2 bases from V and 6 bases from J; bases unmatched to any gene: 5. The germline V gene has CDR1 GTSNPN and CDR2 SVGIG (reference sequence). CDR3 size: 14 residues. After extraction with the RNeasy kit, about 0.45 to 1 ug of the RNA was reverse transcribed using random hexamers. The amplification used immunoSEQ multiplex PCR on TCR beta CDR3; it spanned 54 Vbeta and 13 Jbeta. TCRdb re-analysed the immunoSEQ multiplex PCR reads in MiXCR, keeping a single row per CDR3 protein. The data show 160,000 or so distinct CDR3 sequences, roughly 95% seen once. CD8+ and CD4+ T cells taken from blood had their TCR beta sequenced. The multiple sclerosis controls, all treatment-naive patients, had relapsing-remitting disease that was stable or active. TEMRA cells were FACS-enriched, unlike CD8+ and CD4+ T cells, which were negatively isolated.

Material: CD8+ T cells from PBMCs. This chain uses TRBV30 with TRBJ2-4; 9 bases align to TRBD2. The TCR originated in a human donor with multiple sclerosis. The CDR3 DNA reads TGTGCCTGGAGTATTCTAGCGGGACCAAACATTCAGTACTTC. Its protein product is CAWSILAGPNIQYF.